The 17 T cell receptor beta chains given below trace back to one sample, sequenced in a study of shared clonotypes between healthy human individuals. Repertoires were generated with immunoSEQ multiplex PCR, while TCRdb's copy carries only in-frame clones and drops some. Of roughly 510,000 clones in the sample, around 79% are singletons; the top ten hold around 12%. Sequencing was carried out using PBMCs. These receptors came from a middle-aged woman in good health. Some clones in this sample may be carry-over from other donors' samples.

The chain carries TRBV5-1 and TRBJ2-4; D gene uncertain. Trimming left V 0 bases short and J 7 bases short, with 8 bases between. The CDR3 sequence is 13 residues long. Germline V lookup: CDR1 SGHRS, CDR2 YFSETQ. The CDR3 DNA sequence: TGCGCCAGCAGCTTGGGGCTCCTGAACATTCAGTACTTC. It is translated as CASSLGLLNIQYF.

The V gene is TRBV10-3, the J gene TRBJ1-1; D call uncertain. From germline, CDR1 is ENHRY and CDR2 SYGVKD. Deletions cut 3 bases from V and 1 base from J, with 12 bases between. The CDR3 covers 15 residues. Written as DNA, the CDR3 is TGTGCCATCAGTGAATACGGGGAGGGGAACACTGAAGCTTTCTTT. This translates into CAISEYGEGNTEAFF.

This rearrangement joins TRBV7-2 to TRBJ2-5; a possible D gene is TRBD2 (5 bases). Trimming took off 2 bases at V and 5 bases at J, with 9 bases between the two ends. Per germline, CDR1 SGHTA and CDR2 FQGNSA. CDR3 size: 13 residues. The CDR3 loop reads CASSLIRRETQYF. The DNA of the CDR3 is TGTGCCAGCAGCTTAATCAGGAGGGAGACCCAGTACTTC.

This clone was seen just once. The CDR3 DNA follows: TGTGCCAGCAGCTTAGCACAGGCTTGGAATGAGCAGTTCTTC. Translating gives CASSLAQAWNEQFF. The V gene is TRBV7-2, the J gene TRBJ2-1; maybe TRBD1 (5 bases). V lost 0 bases to trimming and J lost 7 bases, with 10 bases between them. Germline V gene data show CDR1 as SGHTA and CDR2 as FQGNSA. This CDR3 spans 14 amino acids.

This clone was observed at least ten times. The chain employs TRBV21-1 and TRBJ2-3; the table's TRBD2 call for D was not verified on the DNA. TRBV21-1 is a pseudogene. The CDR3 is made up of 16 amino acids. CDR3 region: CASSKTSGRLTDTQYF. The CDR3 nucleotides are TGTGCCAGCAGCAAGACTAGCGGGAGACTCACAGATACGCAGTATTTT.

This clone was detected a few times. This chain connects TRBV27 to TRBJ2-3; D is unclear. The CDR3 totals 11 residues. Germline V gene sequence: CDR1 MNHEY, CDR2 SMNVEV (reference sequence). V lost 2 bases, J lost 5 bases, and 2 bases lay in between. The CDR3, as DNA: TGTGCCAGCAGTTTAGAAGATACGCAGTATTTT. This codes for CASSLEDTQYF.

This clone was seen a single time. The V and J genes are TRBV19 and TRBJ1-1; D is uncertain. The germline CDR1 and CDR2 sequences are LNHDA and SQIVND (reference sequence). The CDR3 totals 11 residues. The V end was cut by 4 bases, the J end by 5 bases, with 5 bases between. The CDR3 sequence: CASSTGTEAFF. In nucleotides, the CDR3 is TGTGCCAGTAGTACGGGAACTGAAGCTTTCTTT.

The CDR3 sequence is CSVPEGRDPQGEQFF. CDR3 coding DNA: TGCAGCGTTCCCGAGGGGCGGGACCCCCAAGGTGAGCAGTTCTTC. V and J are TRBV29-1 and TRBJ2-1; TRBD2 might be the D (6 bases). The germline V gene encodes CDR1 SQVTM and CDR2 ANQGSEA. CDR3 length: 15 residues. The V and J ends lost 5 bases and 9 bases respectively, with 23 bases between them.

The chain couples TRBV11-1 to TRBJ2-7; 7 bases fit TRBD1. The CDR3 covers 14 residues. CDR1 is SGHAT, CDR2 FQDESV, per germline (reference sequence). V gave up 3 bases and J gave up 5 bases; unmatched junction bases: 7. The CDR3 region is CASSFSTGVNEQYF. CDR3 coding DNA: TGTGCCAGCAGCTTCAGTACAGGGGTCAACGAGCAGTACTTC.

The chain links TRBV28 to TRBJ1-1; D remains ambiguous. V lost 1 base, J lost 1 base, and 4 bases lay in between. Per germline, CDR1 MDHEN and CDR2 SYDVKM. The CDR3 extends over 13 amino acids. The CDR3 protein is CASSLYRNTEAFF. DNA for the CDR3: TGTGCCAGCAGTTTATACAGGAACACTGAAGCTTTCTTT. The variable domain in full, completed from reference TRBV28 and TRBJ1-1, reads DVKVTQSSRYLVKRTGEKVFLECVQDMDHENMFWYRQDPGLGLRLIYFSYDVKMKEKGDIPEGYSVSREKKERFSLILESASTNQTSMYLCASSLYRNTEAFFGQGTRLTVV.

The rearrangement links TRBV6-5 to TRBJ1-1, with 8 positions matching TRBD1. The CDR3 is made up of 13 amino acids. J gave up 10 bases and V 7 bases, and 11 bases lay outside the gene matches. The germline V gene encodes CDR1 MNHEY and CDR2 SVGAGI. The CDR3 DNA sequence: TGTGCCAGCACCCCAGGGGGCGCACAGGCAGCTTTCTTT. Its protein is CASTPGGAQAAFF.

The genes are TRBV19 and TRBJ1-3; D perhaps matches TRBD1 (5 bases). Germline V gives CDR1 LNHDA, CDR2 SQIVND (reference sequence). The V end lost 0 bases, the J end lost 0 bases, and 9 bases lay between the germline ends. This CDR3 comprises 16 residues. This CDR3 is CASSIDGTYSGNTIYF. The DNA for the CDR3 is TGTGCCAGTAGTATAGACGGGACCTACTCTGGAAACACCATATATTTT.

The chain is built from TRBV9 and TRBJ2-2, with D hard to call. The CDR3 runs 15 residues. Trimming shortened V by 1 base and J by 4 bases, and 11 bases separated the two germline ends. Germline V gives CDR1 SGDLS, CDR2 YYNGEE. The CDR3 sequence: CASSVWSEITGELFF. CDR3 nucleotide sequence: TGTGCCAGCAGCGTATGGTCAGAAATCACCGGGGAGCTGTTTTTT.

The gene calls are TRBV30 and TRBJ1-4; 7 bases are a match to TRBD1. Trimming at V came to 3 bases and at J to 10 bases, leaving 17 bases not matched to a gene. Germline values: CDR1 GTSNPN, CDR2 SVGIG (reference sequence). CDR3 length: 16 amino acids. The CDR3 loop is CAWSPPRQGRRGKLFF. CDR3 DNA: TGTGCCTGGAGCCCACCGCGACAGGGAAGAAGAGGAAAACTGTTTTTT.

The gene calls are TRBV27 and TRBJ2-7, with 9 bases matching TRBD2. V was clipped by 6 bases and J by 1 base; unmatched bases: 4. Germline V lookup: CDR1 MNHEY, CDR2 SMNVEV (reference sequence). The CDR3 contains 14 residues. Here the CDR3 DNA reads TGTGCCAGCAGCCCTAGCGGGAATTCCTACGAGCAGTACTTC. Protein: CASSPSGNSYEQYF.

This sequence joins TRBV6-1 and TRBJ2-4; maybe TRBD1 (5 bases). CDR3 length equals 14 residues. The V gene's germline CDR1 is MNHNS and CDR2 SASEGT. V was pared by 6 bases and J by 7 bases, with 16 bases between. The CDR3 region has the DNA TGTGCCAGCAGACAGGTGCCTGCGGTGAACATTCAGTACTTC. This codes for CASRQVPAVNIQYF.

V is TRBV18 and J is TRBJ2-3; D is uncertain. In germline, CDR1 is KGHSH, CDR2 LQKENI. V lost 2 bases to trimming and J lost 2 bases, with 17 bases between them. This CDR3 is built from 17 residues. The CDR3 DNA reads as TGTGCCAGCTCACCAATGGGTCCAGCGAGAAACACAGATACGCAGTATTTT. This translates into CASSPMGPARNTDTQYF.